These 30 T cell receptor beta chains share one sample of origin, sequenced in a study of OX40 agonist ivuxolimab in advanced cancers. Assay: immunoSEQ multiplex PCR; the TCRdb copy retains only in-frame clones and omits some. This table has more than 11,000 clones, 75% to 80% appearing once. The source was CD4+ or CD8+ T cells sorted from blood, collected in a trial of the OX40 agonist ivuxolimab. The receptors were gathered from an adult with an advanced solid tumor such as melanoma, head and neck, liver or kidney cancer.

By share of the sample, this clone is medium-sized. This rearrangement joins TRBV30 to TRBJ2-3; 8 positions match TRBD1. Germline V CDR1 and CDR2: GTSNPN, SVGIG (reference sequence). The CDR3 consists of 15 residues. With V trimmed by 0 bases and J by 2 bases, 4 bases remained unmatched. CDR3 protein: CAWSVGQVHTDTQYF. The CDR3 DNA reads as TGTGCCTGGAGTGTGGGACAGGTCCACACAGATACGCAGTATTTT.

The J gene is TRBJ2-7, the V gene TRBV5-1, with TRBD2 as a possible D gene (6 bases). The CDR3 sequence is 14 residues long. Germline CDR1 SGHRS, CDR2 YFSETQ. The V end was cut by 0 bases, the J end by 5 bases, with 12 bases between. This chain's CDR3 is CASSLAGGRDEQYF. The DNA for the CDR3 is TGCGCCAGCAGCTTGGCCGGGGGAAGGGACGAGCAGTACTTC.

J is TRBJ2-4 and V is TRBV7-9; tentatively, D is TRBD1 (5 bases). The V end lost 9 bases, the J end lost 0 bases, and 6 bases lay between the germline ends. The CDR3 consists of 12 residues. From germline, CDR1 is SEHNR and CDR2 FQNEAQ (reference sequence). The CDR3 region has the DNA TGTGCCAGGGGGCTAGCCAAAAACATTCAGTACTTC. Encoded protein: CARGLAKNIQYF. Full variable domain (remainder filled in from reference TRBV7-9 and TRBJ2-4): DTGVSQNPRHKITKRGQNVTFRCDPISEHNRLYWYRQTLGQGPEFLTYFQNEAQLEKSRLLSDRFSAERPKGSFSTLEIQRTEQGDSAMYLCARGLAKNIQYFGAGTRLSVL.

The chain carries TRBV29-1 and TRBJ2-4; D call uncertain. Trimming cost V 4 bases and J 1 base, with 5 bases left between them. CDR1 and CDR2 (germline): SQVTM, ANQGSEA. CDR3 size: 12 residues. CDR3 region: CSVGLAKNIQYF. The CDR3, as DNA: TGCAGCGTTGGGCTGGCCAAAAACATTCAGTACTTC.

This sequence joins TRBV19 and TRBJ2-3, with D unresolved. CDR1 and CDR2 from the germline V gene are LNHDA and SQIVND (reference sequence). This CDR3 is built from 18 residues. Trimming stripped 1 base from V and 0 bases from J, with 17 bases between. CDR3 sequence reads: CASSIGPKGYPSTDTQYF. The DNA for the CDR3 is TGTGCCAGTAGTATAGGACCTAAAGGGTACCCTAGCACAGATACGCAGTATTTT.

Here the CDR3 DNA reads TGTGCCAGCAGCTTAGAACAGGGGTCGTACGAGCAGTACTTC. It yields the protein CASSLEQGSYEQYF. This chain uses TRBV11-2 with TRBJ2-7, with 7 bases identical to TRBD1. Germline CDR1 SGHAT, CDR2 FQNNGV. CDR3 length: 14 amino acids. Trimming took 0 bases from V and 4 from J; bases not matched to a gene: 3.

V gene TRBV6-6 combines with J gene TRBJ2-7; possibly TRBD1 or TRBD2 for D (5 bases each). V gave up 9 bases and J gave up 0 bases, with 12 bases separating them. The germline V gene encodes CDR1 MNHNY and CDR2 SVGAGI (reference sequence). CDR3 length: 13 residues. In DNA form, the CDR3 reads TGTGCCAGTAGATCCGGGGCCTCCTACGAGCAGTACTTC. It translates to CASRSGASYEQYF.

Here the CDR3 reads CAGGFQETQYF. The CDR3, as DNA: TGTGCGGGGGGTTTCCAAGAGACCCAGTACTTC. The genes are TRBV7-9 and TRBJ2-5; D might be TRBD2 (6 bases). Germline V gene lookup returns CDR1 SEHNR and CDR2 FQNEAQ (reference sequence). The length of the CDR3 is 11 residues.

The chain combines TRBV19 with TRBJ2-7, with D uncertain. Deletions cut 2 bases from V and 7 bases from J, with 15 bases between. The germline CDR1 and CDR2 sequences are LNHDA and SQIVND (reference sequence). The CDR3 covers 14 residues. CDR3 sequence reads: CASSIPDRIEEQYF. The CDR3 DNA sequence: TGTGCCAGTAGTATACCCGACCGTATTGAGGAGCAGTACTTC.

CDR3 sequence: CASSTRVDPEAFF. The DNA of the CDR3 is TGTGCCAGCAGCACTCGGGTGGACCCTGAAGCTTTCTTT. The chain joins TRBV7-8 to TRBJ1-1; the D is unclear. Trimming left V 5 bases short and J 6 bases short, with 13 bases between. The CDR3 length is 13 residues. Germline CDR1 is SGHVS and CDR2 is FQNEAQ.

The rearrangement links TRBV13 to TRBJ1-1; the D is unclear. This CDR3 is built from 13 residues. CDR1 is PRHDT and CDR2 is FYEKMQ in the germline V gene (reference sequence). Trimming stripped 0 bases from V and 7 bases from J, with 9 bases between. The CDR3 sequence is CASSLGSSDEAFF. In DNA form, the CDR3 reads TGTGCCAGCAGCTTAGGTAGTAGTGATGAAGCTTTCTTT. The complete variable domain, with remaining parts taken from reference TRBV13 and TRBJ1-1, reads AAGVIQSPRHLIKEKRETATLKCYPIPRHDTVYWYQQGPGQDPQFLISFYEKMQSDKGSIPDRFSAQQFSDYHSELNMSSLELGDSALYFCASSLGSSDEAFFGQGTRLTVV.

The chain has TRBV7-9 and TRBJ2-5; D is possibly TRBD2 (5 bases). The V and J ends lost 7 bases and 5 bases respectively, with 14 bases between them. The CDR3 contains 13 residues. Per germline, CDR1 SEHNR and CDR2 FQNEAQ (reference sequence). The CDR3 here is CASKRGSEETQYF. Here the CDR3 DNA reads TGTGCCAGCAAGAGAGGGTCTGAGGAGACCCAGTACTTC.

V gene TRBV9 combines with J gene TRBJ2-1; D not certain. Per germline, CDR1 SGDLS and CDR2 YYNGEE. V was trimmed by 0 bases and J by 10 bases, leaving 11 bases between them. The CDR3 sequence is 13 residues long. As DNA, the CDR3 is TGTGCCAGCAGCGTAGGATCCCCCAGGGAGCAGTTCTTC. As protein: CASSVGSPREQFF.

The V call is TRBV6-5, the J call TRBJ2-7; TRBD1 matches 12 bases. The germline V gene encodes CDR1 MNHEY and CDR2 SVGAGI. The CDR3 is 15 amino acids. V lost 6 bases to trimming and J lost 3 bases; unmatched junction nucleotides: 6. The CDR3 DNA reads TGTGCCAGCAGCCAAGGGACAGGGGGCGTCTACGAGCAGTACTTC. Translation gives CASSQGTGGVYEQYF.

The chain couples TRBV4-3 to TRBJ1-3, with no clear D. CDR3 length: 15 amino acids. Trimming left V 3 bases short and J 1 base short, with 10 bases between. From germline, CDR1 is LGHNA and CDR2 YSLEER. The CDR3 reads CASSQTHSSGNTIYF. CDR3 sequence (DNA): TGCGCCAGCAGCCAGACCCACAGTTCTGGAAACACCATATATTTT.

The V gene is TRBV7-9, the J gene TRBJ1-5, with D hard to call. This CDR3 is 12 amino acids long. V lost 2 bases and J lost 4, with 3 bases in between. Germline loops: CDR1 SEHNR, CDR2 FQNEAQ (reference sequence). The CDR3 loop reads CASSLQNQPQHF. As DNA, the CDR3 is TGTGCCAGCAGCTTACAGAATCAGCCCCAGCATTTT.

By share, this clone counts as medium-sized (0.01 to 0.1%). The chain links TRBV9 to TRBJ2-1; 7 bases are shared with TRBD1. Germline V gene data show CDR1 as SGDLS and CDR2 as YYNGEE. The CDR3 sequence is 14 residues long. The junction had 9 bases not matched to a gene; V was cut back by 4 bases and J by 8 bases. This CDR3 reads CASSRVGGQDEQFF. The CDR3 region has the DNA TGTGCCAGCAGCCGCGTAGGGGGCCAGGATGAGCAGTTCTTC.

This chain connects TRBV29-1 to TRBJ1-1; 7 bases are shared with TRBD1. The CDR3 totals 12 residues. Germline-derived CDR1 and CDR2 are SQVTM and ANQGSEA. V gave up 6 bases and J gave up 6 bases; unmatched junction bases: 7. CDR3 coding DNA: TGCAGCGTCCCGACAGGGCGGTCTGAAGCTTTCTTT. Translated, it gives CSVPTGRSEAFF.

CDR3 loop: CASSYSKEAFF. The CDR3 DNA is TGTGCCAGCAGTTACTCGAAAGAAGCTTTCTTT. The chain uses TRBV6-6 and TRBJ1-1, with no clear D. Trimming took off 0 bases at V and 8 bases at J, with 4 bases between the two ends. Germline V lookup: CDR1 MNHNY, CDR2 SVGAGI (reference sequence). The CDR3 covers 11 residues.

The rearrangement joins TRBV7-2 to TRBJ2-3, with D uncertain. The CDR3 loop spans 14 amino acids. Trimming removed 1 base at V and 5 bases at J, with 10 bases between. Germline loops: CDR1 SGHTA, CDR2 FQGNSA. CDR3 nucleotides: TGTGCCAGCAGCTTAGACAGCCCGAGAGATACGCAGTATTTT. The encoded protein is CASSLDSPRDTQYF.

The chain uses TRBV7-8 and TRBJ1-1, with no clear D. The length of the CDR3 is 14 residues. CDR1 SGHVS and CDR2 FQNEAQ come from the germline V gene. With 2 bases removed from V and 3 bases from J, the gap between germline ends came to 10 bases. CDR3 amino acids: CASSLSLRDTEAFF. DNA of the CDR3: TGTGCCAGCAGCTTATCCCTGCGCGACACTGAAGCTTTCTTT.

This clone was found once. The V gene is TRBV7-8, the J gene TRBJ1-2, with 8 positions matching TRBD1. From germline, CDR1 is SGHVS and CDR2 FQNEAQ. The CDR3 runs 13 residues. The J segment lost 5 bases and the V segment lost 4 bases, leaving 3 bases of the junction unmatched. The CDR3 sequence is CASSWTGTYGYTF. CDR3 DNA sequence: TGTGCCAGCAGCTGGACAGGGACATATGGCTACACCTTC.

The chain joins TRBV15 to TRBJ1-2; a possible D gene is TRBD1 (5 bases). Trimming shortened V by 0 bases and J by 2 bases, and 13 bases separated the two germline ends. Per the germline V gene, CDR1 is LNHNV and CDR2 is YYDKDF (reference sequence). The CDR3 totals 16 residues. The CDR3 nucleotides are TGTGCCACCAGCAGAGATCCCAGCAGGGACAACTATGGCTACACCTTC. Protein: CATSRDPSRDNYGYTF.

This chain joins TRBV10-3 and TRBJ2-7; TRBD2 might be the D (7 bases). Germline V gene lookup returns CDR1 ENHRY and CDR2 SYGVKD. This CDR3 has 12 residues. CDR3 coding DNA: TGTGTGTCCAAGGGGGGAGGGGGCGAGCAGTACTTC. Amino acids: CVSKGGGGEQYF.

The rearrangement links TRBV5-8 to TRBJ2-7, with TRBD1 identical over 8 bases. Per germline, CDR1 SGHTS and CDR2 YDEGEE. V was pared by 4 bases and J by 2 bases, with 5 bases of the junction left unmatched. The CDR3 covers 14 residues. CDR3 nucleotide sequence: TGTGCCAGCAGCCCGGGACAGGACCCCTACGAGCAGTACTTC. Translation: CASSPGQDPYEQYF.

This clone counts as medium-sized. J is TRBJ1-4 and V is TRBV19, with D maybe TRBD1 (5 bases). V was shortened by 6 bases and J by 6 bases, with 11 bases between the two germline ends. Germline-derived CDR1 and CDR2 are LNHDA and SQIVND (reference sequence). The CDR3 consists of 13 residues. CDR3 loop: CASRGEGHEKLFF. Written as DNA, the CDR3 is TGTGCCAGTAGGGGAGAGGGGCATGAAAAACTGTTTTTT.

The V gene is TRBV19, the J gene TRBJ1-5; unclear D gene. The ends were cut back, 5 bases at V and 7 bases at J, with 6 bases in the middle. The CDR3 consists of 11 residues. The V gene's germline CDR1 is LNHDA and CDR2 SQIVND (reference sequence). CDR3 bases: TGTGCCAGTAGTCTCGGGCAGCCCCAGCATTTT. Translated, it gives CASSLGQPQHF.

For this clone: The conserved phenylalanine or tryptophan is not found at the CDR3 terminus, so this likely reflects a read error. The chain's CDR3 is CASSLYIVEVANSPLHL. DNA for the CDR3: TGTGCCAGCAGCTTATATATAGTGGAAGTCGCAAACTCACCCCTCCACCTT. The V gene is TRBV7-8, the J gene TRBJ1-6; D is ambiguous. Per the germline V gene, CDR1 is SGHVS and CDR2 is FQNEAQ. V was clipped by 2 bases and J by 10 bases, with 21 bases between them. The CDR3 consists of 17 residues.

This clone was observed a single time. The identical CDR3 is also encoded by other nucleotide sequences in the sample. DNA of the CDR3: TGTGCCAGCAGCTTAGGTAGCAATCAGCCCCAGCATTTT. Translated: CASSLGSNQPQHF. V and J are TRBV5-6 and TRBJ1-5; D unresolved. The CDR3 extends over 13 amino acids. CDR1 and CDR2 (germline): SGHDT, YYEEEE. Trimming removed 2 bases from V and 0 bases from J, with 3 bases in between.

The genes are TRBV7-8 and TRBJ1-2; D is perhaps TRBD1 (6 bases). CDR1 and CDR2 from the germline V gene are SGHVS and FQNEAQ. The CDR3 runs to 13 residues. V was clipped by 4 bases and J by 7 bases, with 13 bases between them. Written as DNA, the CDR3 is TGTGCCAGCAGCTCCAAACAGGGAGGTGGCTACACCTTC. Translation: CASSSKQGGGYTF. The variable domain in full, completed from reference TRBV7-8 and TRBJ1-2, reads GAGVSQSPRYKVAKRGQDVALRCDPISGHVSLFWYQQALGQGPEFLTYFQNEAQLDKSGLPSDRFFAERPEGSVSTLKIQRTQQEDSAVYLCASSSKQGGGYTFGSGTRLTVV.